These T cell receptor beta chains were read from a single sample in a study of blood T cells in healthy people across ages. TCRdb re-called the 5' RACE reads with MiXCR, one entry per CDR3 protein. This sample has some 750,000 distinct CDR3 sequences, with about 20% found just once. Sequenced input: blood. These receptors came from a man between 65 and 85 years old in good health. Each CDR3 is given with its conserved first and last residue. A D gene is named only where the DNA matches it firmly. Clone size, where shown, is once, few, many, or a class for clones that have expanded.

CDR3 protein: CASTNRGGYTF
CDR3 DNA: TGTGCCAGCACCAATCGGGGTGGCTACACCTTC
clone size: few
V gene: TRBV12-3/TRBV12-4
D gene: .
J gene: TRBJ1-2

CDR3 protein: CASSRTTGADYGYTF
CDR3 DNA: TGTGCCAGCAGCAGGACGACAGGGGCTGACTATGGCTACACCTTC
clone size: few
V gene: TRBV7-6
D gene: TRBD1
J gene: TRBJ1-2

CDR3 protein: CASSILAGQETQYF
CDR3 DNA: TGTGCCAGCAGTATCCTAGCGGGACAAGAGACCCAGTACTTC
clone size: .
V gene: TRBV12-3/TRBV12-4
D gene: TRBD2
J gene: TRBJ2-5

CDR3 protein: CASARDKASTDTQYF
CDR3 DNA: TGCGCCTCCGCACGGGACAAGGCGAGCACAGATACGCAGTATTTT
clone size: .
V gene: TRBV10-2
D gene: .
J gene: TRBJ2-3

CDR3 protein: CASSDSNYEQYF
CDR3 DNA: TGTGCCAGCAGTGACTCCAACTACGAGCAGTACTTC
clone size: .
V gene: TRBV6-2/TRBV6-3
D gene: .
J gene: TRBJ2-7

CDR3 protein: CSASSGGHQETQYF
CDR3 DNA: TGCAGTGCCAGTAGCGGGGGGCACCAAGAGACCCAGTACTTC
clone size: .
V gene: TRBV20-1
D gene: TRBD2
J gene: TRBJ2-5

CDR3 protein: CASSQGERGGNYGYTF
CDR3 DNA: TGTGCCAGCAGCCAAGGGGAAAGAGGGGGCAACTATGGCTACACCTTC
clone size: .
V gene: TRBV3-1
D gene: TRBD1
J gene: TRBJ1-2

CDR3 protein: CSAGPAQETQYF
CDR3 DNA: TGCAGCGCCGGCCCGGCTCAAGAGACCCAGTACTTC
clone size: few
V gene: TRBV29-1
D gene: .
J gene: TRBJ2-5

CDR3 protein: CSASRASGVGNEQFF
CDR3 DNA: TGCAGTGCTAGTCGGGCTAGCGGGGTGGGGAATGAGCAGTTCTTC
clone size: few
V gene: TRBV20-1
D gene: TRBD2
J gene: TRBJ2-1

CDR3 protein: CSVAVSSHEAFF
CDR3 DNA: TGCAGCGTTGCAGTTAGCAGTCATGAAGCTTTCTTT
clone size: few
V gene: TRBV29-1
D gene: .
J gene: TRBJ1-1

CDR3 protein: CARGGSGANVLTF
CDR3 DNA: TGTGCCAGGGGGGGCTCTGGGGCCAACGTCCTGACTTTC
clone size: few
V gene: TRBV2
D gene: .
J gene: TRBJ2-6

CDR3 protein: CASSRDTSWAGELFF
CDR3 DNA: TGTGCCAGCTCCCGAGACACTAGCTGGGCCGGGGAGCTGTTTTTT
clone size: few
V gene: TRBV27
D gene: .
J gene: TRBJ2-2

CDR3 protein: CSARGSVLREQYF
CDR3 DNA: TGCAGTGCTAGAGGTAGCGTACTGAGAGAGCAGTACTTC
clone size: few
V gene: TRBV20-1
D gene: .
J gene: TRBJ2-7

CDR3 protein: CASSLGSVGNTEAFF
CDR3 DNA: TGTGCCAGCAGTTTGGGTTCAGTCGGGAACACTGAAGCTTTCTTT
clone size: .
V gene: TRBV6-5
D gene: .
J gene: TRBJ1-1

CDR3 protein: CASSLLGPGGETQYF
CDR3 DNA: TGTGCCAGCAGCTTGTTAGGGCCGGGAGGGGAGACCCAGTACTTC
clone size: few
V gene: TRBV5-5
D gene: TRBD2
J gene: TRBJ2-5

CDR3 protein: CASSGTVRRAFF
CDR3 DNA: TGTGCCAGCAGTGGAACAGTCCGGAGGGCTTTCTTT
clone size: .
V gene: TRBV12-3/TRBV12-4
D gene: .
J gene: TRBJ1-1

CDR3 protein: CASSLTGGGRSGANVLTF
CDR3 DNA: TGCGCCAGCAGTTTGACAGGGGGCGGTCGATCTGGGGCCAACGTCCTGACTTTC
clone size: .
V gene: TRBV5-1
D gene: TRBD1
J gene: TRBJ2-6

CDR3 protein: CASSYSRPGTSYGYTF
CDR3 DNA: TGTGCCAGCAGTTACTCGAGGCCAGGGACATCCTATGGCTACACCTTC
clone size: .
V gene: TRBV6-5
D gene: .
J gene: TRBJ1-2

CDR3 protein: CASSLNGVQYF
CDR3 DNA: TGTGCCAGCAGTCTGAACGGGGTGCAGTATTTT
clone size: few
V gene: TRBV28
D gene: .
J gene: TRBJ2-3

CDR3 protein: CSAPKSGSADTQYF
CDR3 DNA: TGCAGTGCTCCGAAGTCTGGGTCGGCAGATACGCAGTATTTT
clone size: many
V gene: TRBV20-1
D gene: .
J gene: TRBJ2-3

CDR3 protein: CAGSLAGTTYEQYF
CDR3 DNA: TGCGCCGGCAGCTTGGCCGGGACAACCTACGAGCAGTACTTC
clone size: .
V gene: TRBV5-1
D gene: .
J gene: TRBJ2-7

CDR3 protein: CASSLAALGRDNEKLFF
CDR3 DNA: TGCGCCAGCAGCTTGGCCGCCCTTGGCAGAGATAATGAAAAACTGTTTTTT
clone size: .
V gene: TRBV5-1
D gene: .
J gene: TRBJ1-4

CDR3 protein: CASSLDSGQETQYF
CDR3 DNA: TGTGCCAGCAGCTTGGATTCAGGGCAAGAGACCCAGTACTTC
clone size: .
V gene: TRBV5-1
D gene: .
J gene: TRBJ2-5

CDR3 protein: CASSDPDQETQYF
CDR3 DNA: TGTGCCAGCAGCGATCCGGACCAGGAGACCCAGTACTTC
clone size: few
V gene: TRBV7-6
D gene: .
J gene: TRBJ2-5

CDR3 protein: CASSVHPGGPTDTQYF
CDR3 DNA: TGTGCCAGCAGCGTACACCCGGGGGGGCCTACGGATACGCAGTATTTT
clone size: .
V gene: TRBV9
D gene: TRBD2
J gene: TRBJ2-3

CDR3 protein: CASSLGGGPPNTGELFF
CDR3 DNA: TGTGCCAGCAGCTTAGGCGGGGGGCCTCCGAACACCGGGGAGCTGTTTTTT
clone size: .
V gene: TRBV13
D gene: .
J gene: TRBJ2-2

CDR3 protein: CASSLVLMYNEQFF
CDR3 DNA: TGTGCCAGCAGCCTTGTACTTATGTACAATGAGCAGTTCTTC
clone size: few
V gene: TRBV7-9
D gene: .
J gene: TRBJ2-1

CDR3 protein: CASSLDRGRDIQYF
CDR3 DNA: TGTGCCAGCTCCTTGGACAGGGGGCGCGACATTCAGTACTTC
clone size: many
V gene: TRBV18
D gene: TRBD1
J gene: TRBJ2-4

CDR3 protein: CSVGTGGGTEAFF
CDR3 DNA: TGCAGTGTTGGGACAGGGGGCGGCACTGAAGCTTTCTTT
clone size: .
V gene: TRBV20-1
D gene: TRBD1
J gene: TRBJ1-1

CDR3 protein: CSVEQVDTQYF
CDR3 DNA: TGCAGCGTTGAACAAGTAGATACGCAGTATTTT
clone size: few
V gene: TRBV29-1
D gene: .
J gene: TRBJ2-3